This record covers a single T cell receptor beta chain. The data were obtained in a study of T cell changes during pregnancy in multiple sclerosis. Between the trimmed V and J ends, which lost 1 base and 4 bases, there was a span of 2 bases. The germline V gene encodes CDR1 SGHDT and CDR2 YYEEEE. This CDR3 has 11 residues. Data came from immunoSEQ multiplex PCR; TCRdb stores just in-frame clones and leaves some out. The top ten hold roughly 0.9% of the sample, which has about 84,000 clones, over 85% seen once. This material consisted of peripheral blood, taken in the second trimester of pregnancy. The chain combines TRBV5-6 with TRBJ2-5; no reliable D call. This receptor was identified in a female donor in good health, enrolled as a control in a pregnancy study. The CDR3 reads CASSLLETQYF. The DNA for the CDR3 is TGTGCCAGCAGCTTGCTAGAGACCCAGTACTTC.